Below, one T cell receptor (beta chain) is given with its context. The antigen remains undetermined. The CDR3 length is 19 residues. The ends were cut back, 3 bases at V and 0 bases at J, with 20 bases in the middle. Germline-derived CDR1 and CDR2 are SGHTA and FQGNSA. This sample is drawn from a study of blood T cells in healthy people across ages. Study results and caveats: Long-lived and aged donors differed, with more naive CD4+ cells and higher diversity in the long-lived.

Each sample used at least 6 million PBMCs. Total RNA was isolated from each sample in quantities of at least 5.5 micrograms. The authors ran a second PCR of 7 to 11 cycles using a sample-barcoded 5' primer and a J-beta primer mix. Sequencing yielded, for each sample, at least 3 million paired-end reads carrying CDR3. A single record per CDR3 protein comes from TCRdb applying MiXCR to the 5' RACE reads. The table includes some 860,000 distinct CDR3 sequences, roughly three fifths detected once. The chain joins TRBV7-2 to TRBJ2-2, with D possibly matching TRBD1 (6 bases). The TCR originated in a man aged 35-49 years in good health. Source material: blood. CDR3 sequence (DNA): TGTGCCAGCAGCTTGCCCTCGGATTCAGGGGCGACGAACACCGGGGAGCTGTTTTTT. Protein: CASSLPSDSGATNTGELFF.